These 26 T cell receptor beta chains originate from one sample sequenced in a study of shared clonotypes between healthy human individuals. The assay was immunoSEQ multiplex PCR, and TCRdb's table has in-frame clones only and misses some. This table has about 2.4 million clones, approximately 92% appearing once. Sequenced: naive CD4+ T cells sorted from blood. As for subset: CD45RA+ positively selected. The receptors here all came from a man between 18 and 35 years old in good health.

The rearrangement uses TRBV11-2 and TRBJ2-5, with TRBD2 matching over 10 bases. In germline, CDR1 is SGHAT, CDR2 FQNNGV. There are 14 residues in the CDR3. The V and J ends lost 5 bases and 5 bases, in that order; junction bases with no gene match: 5. The CDR3 nucleotides are TGTGCCAGCAGCCCAATGACTAGCGGGGAGACCCAGTACTTC. As protein: CASSPMTSGETQYF.

CDR3 coding DNA: TGTGCCAGCTCGTCGCCGAGCAGCACAGATACGCAGTATTTT. Its translation is CASSSPSSTDTQYF. The V gene is TRBV18, the J gene TRBJ2-3; D unclear. Trimming took off 6 bases at V and 0 bases at J, with 10 bases between the two ends. This CDR3 spans 14 amino acids. Per germline, CDR1 KGHSH and CDR2 LQKENI.

V gene TRBV19 combines with J gene TRBJ2-6; D is ambiguous. Per germline, CDR1 LNHDA and CDR2 SQIVND (reference sequence). The CDR3 totals 15 residues. The germline V and J ends were trimmed by 5 bases and 0 bases, with 8 bases remaining between them. The CDR3 spells CASSPSNSGANVLTF. CDR3 nucleotides: TGTGCCAGTAGTCCCTCCAACTCTGGGGCCAACGTCCTGACTTTC.

This rearrangement joins TRBV19 to TRBJ2-5, with D maybe TRBD2 (6 bases). This CDR3 spans 15 amino acids. In germline, CDR1 is LNHDA, CDR2 SQIVND (reference sequence). Trimming shortened V by 5 bases and J by 5 bases, and 18 bases separated the two germline ends. CDR3 sequence reads: CASSSDAMAGETQYF. CDR3 DNA sequence: TGTGCCAGTAGTTCGGACGCCATGGCGGGGGAGACCCAGTACTTC.

The V call is TRBV19, the J call TRBJ2-7; 8 positions agree with TRBD1. In germline, CDR1 is LNHDA, CDR2 SQIVND (reference sequence). The V gene end was trimmed by 3 bases and the J gene end by 3 bases; junction bases not matched to a gene: 7. This CDR3 comprises 15 residues. DNA of the CDR3: TGTGCCAGTAGTATCATCGCAGGGGGCATCTACGAGCAGTACTTC. This sequence encodes CASSIIAGGIYEQYF.

The gene calls are TRBV6-6 and TRBJ1-3; D is possibly TRBD1 (5 bases). The CDR3 contains 15 residues. Trimming left V 6 bases short and J 0 bases short, with 12 bases between. Germline-derived CDR1 and CDR2 are MNHNY and SVGAGI (reference sequence). This CDR3 reads CASRDISFSGNTIYF. The CDR3 DNA follows: TGTGCCAGCAGGGACATCTCCTTCTCTGGAAACACCATATATTTT.

The rearrangement links TRBV7-9 to TRBJ2-7; TRBD1 is a possible D gene (5 bases). Germline values: CDR1 SEHNR, CDR2 FQNEAQ (reference sequence). V dropped 7 bases and J dropped 5 bases, with 15 bases sitting between them. CDR3 length: 13 residues. DNA of the CDR3: TGTGCCAGCACCTTTTTCGGACACCACGAGCAGTACTTC. Protein: CASTFFGHHEQYF. The variable domain in full, completed from reference TRBV7-9 and TRBJ2-7, reads DTGVSQNPRHKITKRGQNVTFRCDPISEHNRLYWYRQTLGQGPEFLTYFQNEAQLEKSRLLSDRFSAERPKGSFSTLEIQRTEQGDSAMYLCASTFFGHHEQYFGPGTRLTVT.

The chain joins TRBV18 to TRBJ2-7; 7 nucleotides match TRBD2. This CDR3 spans 16 amino acids. The trim removed 2 bases at V and 6 bases at J, leaving 13 bases unmatched. CDR1 is KGHSH, CDR2 LQKENI, per germline. CDR3 sequence: CASSPINVEGGVEQYF. The CDR3 DNA follows: TGTGCCAGCTCACCAATCAACGTAGAGGGAGGGGTCGAGCAGTACTTC.

The rearrangement links TRBV5-1 to TRBJ1-2; 7 positions match TRBD1. CDR3 length: 15 residues. The V segment lost 3 bases and the J segment 2 bases; nucleotides outside the gene matches: 7. The germline V gene has CDR1 SGHRS and CDR2 YFSETQ. The chain's CDR3 is CASSSRQGLNYGYTF. The CDR3 coding sequence is TGCGCCAGCAGCTCCAGACAGGGTTTAAACTATGGCTACACCTTC.

V gene TRBV7-9 combines with J gene TRBJ1-1; no clear D gene. The germline V and J ends were trimmed by 2 bases and 7 bases, with 11 bases remaining between them. CDR1 is SEHNR, CDR2 FQNEAQ, per germline (reference sequence). CDR3 size: 13 residues. The DNA of the CDR3 is TGTGCCAGCAGCTTAAGGGAGCGGGATGAAGCTTTCTTT. Translating it yields CASSLRERDEAFF.

V gene TRBV9 combines with J gene TRBJ2-5; D call uncertain. V lost 6 bases, J lost 4 bases, and 13 bases lay in between. The germline V gene has CDR1 SGDLS and CDR2 YYNGEE. This CDR3 spans 13 amino acids. The CDR3 DNA is TGTGCCAGCACCGCCCCAGACGGAGAGACCCAGTACTTC. Its translation: CASTAPDGETQYF.

The chain carries TRBV30 and TRBJ1-3; the D is unclear. Trimming removed 6 bases from V and 4 bases from J, with 13 bases in between. The CDR3 covers 13 residues. Germline CDR1 reads GTSNPN; CDR2 reads SVGIG (reference sequence). The CDR3 region has the DNA TGTGCCTGTCCTAGGCCATCCGGAAACACCATATATTTT. Translated, it gives CACPRPSGNTIYF.

The gene calls are TRBV6-4 and TRBJ2-5; D call uncertain. Judging by the DNA end, TRBJ2-7 fits better; the J call may be wrong. CDR3 length: 10 amino acids. From germline, CDR1 is MRHNA and CDR2 SNTAGT. CDR3 sequence: CASRPYEQYF. In DNA, the CDR3 is TGTGCCAGCAGGCCGTACGAGCAGTACTTC.

The rearrangement joins TRBV7-6 to TRBJ1-3; D is possibly TRBD1 (6 bases). V was cut by 3 bases and J by 4 bases, with 10 bases left in between. Germline V gene sequence: CDR1 SGHVS, CDR2 FNYEAQ. The CDR3 totals 14 residues. DNA of the CDR3: TGTGCCAGCAGCTTGGGTGGGGGCGGAAACACCATATATTTT. Its protein is CASSLGGGGNTIYF.

V is TRBV7-8 and J is TRBJ1-5, with 8 bases that match TRBD1. V was pared by 5 bases and J by 6 bases, with 9 bases of the junction left unmatched. The germline gives CDR1 SGHVS, CDR2 FQNEAQ. The CDR3 consists of 15 residues. CDR3 residues: CASSVTGVLGQPQHF. CDR3 nucleotides: TGTGCCAGCAGCGTGACAGGGGTTCTTGGTCAGCCCCAGCATTTT.

The chain links TRBV7-9 to TRBJ1-2; 7 positions agree with TRBD1. The V gene's germline CDR1 is SEHNR and CDR2 FQNEAQ (reference sequence). The CDR3 is 15 residues long. Trimming cost V 7 bases and J 4 bases; bases outside gene matches: 12. CDR3 nucleotides: TGTGCCAGCACTCGGCTCACGACAGGGAGCTATGGCTACACCTTC. Residues: CASTRLTTGSYGYTF.

This clone occurred a few times. The chain joins TRBV28 to TRBJ2-2, with 10 bases matching TRBD2. This CDR3 is built from 16 residues. Germline V gene sequence: CDR1 MDHEN, CDR2 SYDVKM. V gave up 4 bases and J gave up 3 bases; unmatched junction bases: 5. The CDR3 coding sequence is TGTGCCAGCAGTTCCGAAAGCGGGAGGGACACCGGGGAGCTGTTTTTT. It specifies CASSSESGRDTGELFF.

Points on this clone: The sample contains more than one DNA sequence encoding this CDR3. The chain has TRBV10-3 and TRBJ2-7; D gene uncertain. This CDR3 comprises 14 residues. Between the trimmed V and J ends, which lost 0 bases and 2 bases, there was a span of 8 bases. Germline-derived CDR1 and CDR2 are ENHRY and SYGVKD. The CDR3 coding sequence is TGTGCCATCAGTGAGTCTGGTTCCCCCTACGAGCAGTACTTC. Translation: CAISESGSPYEQYF.

The chain carries TRBV18 and TRBJ2-7; D possibly corresponds to TRBD1 (6 bases). Deletions cut 0 bases from V and 0 bases from J, with 15 bases between. Germline V lookup: CDR1 KGHSH, CDR2 LQKENI. This CDR3 comprises 17 residues. The CDR3 DNA sequence: TGTGCCAGCTCACCACCGGGCTGGGGGCCCAGCTCCTACGAGCAGTACTTC. This gives the protein CASSPPGWGPSSYEQYF.

In this sample, this clone turned up a few times. The same CDR3 also results from other DNA sequences found in this sample. The chain uses TRBV19 and TRBJ2-3; D ambiguous. V was clipped by 2 bases and J by 3 bases, with 0 bases between them. From germline, CDR1 is LNHDA and CDR2 SQIVND (reference sequence). The CDR3 is 11 amino acids. CDR3 sequence (DNA): TGTGCCAGTAGTATAACAGATACGCAGTATTTT. Residues: CASSITDTQYF.

V and J are TRBV27 and TRBJ2-7; no clear D gene. The V end was cut by 5 bases, the J end by 0 bases, with 8 bases between. The CDR3 runs to 13 residues. Looked up from germline, CDR1 is MNHEY and CDR2 is SMNVEV (reference sequence). Written as DNA, the CDR3 is TGTGCCAGCAGTATGTACAGCTCCTACGAGCAGTACTTC. Translating gives CASSMYSSYEQYF.

The chain uses TRBV6-4 and TRBJ2-2; D might be TRBD1 (5 bases). The CDR3 runs 14 residues. Trimming took off 3 bases at V and 5 bases at J, with 10 bases between the two ends. Germline CDR1 is MRHNA and CDR2 is SNTAGT. As DNA, the CDR3 is TGTGCCAGCAGTGAGCAGGGATTTACCGGGGAGCTGTTTTTT. It codes for CASSEQGFTGELFF.

The rearrangement uses TRBV19 and TRBJ2-7; 7 bases are shared with TRBD1. The CDR3 is 13 amino acids. Looked up from germline, CDR1 is LNHDA and CDR2 is SQIVND (reference sequence). The junction had 8 bases not matched to a gene; V was cut back by 8 bases and J by 4 bases. The CDR3 bases are TGTGCCAGTGCCGGGGACAGTAGGTACGAGCAGTACTTC. It specifies CASAGDSRYEQYF.

CDR3 nucleotides: TGTGCCAGCAGGTTCAGGGGGCTCGTGAACACTGAAGCTTTCTTT. The encoded protein is CASRFRGLVNTEAFF. V gene TRBV28 combines with J gene TRBJ1-1; TRBD1 matches 8 bases. The CDR3 is 15 residues long. V shed 6 bases, J shed 0 bases, and the junction held 6 bases outside the gene matches. Germline V gene data show CDR1 as MDHEN and CDR2 as SYDVKM.

This clone was detected once. The chain uses TRBV25-1 and TRBJ1-1; 7 nucleotides agree with TRBD1. Looked up from germline, CDR1 is MGHDK and CDR2 is SYGVNS. CDR3 length equals 13 residues. The V and J ends lost 5 bases and 3 bases, in that order; junction bases with no gene match: 3. In DNA form, the CDR3 reads TGTGCCAGCAGTTTTACAGGGGACACTGAAGCTTTCTTT. This encodes CASSFTGDTEAFF.

The rearrangement uses TRBV2 and TRBJ1-5; weak D call: TRBD1 (5 bases). The CDR3 covers 15 residues. In germline, CDR1 is SNHLY, CDR2 FYNNEI. The V end lost 7 bases, the J end lost 0 bases, and 13 bases lay between the germline ends. The CDR3 DNA follows: TGTGCCAGCACCTTCGACAGAAATAGCAATCAGCCCCAGCATTTT. It codes for CASTFDRNSNQPQHF.